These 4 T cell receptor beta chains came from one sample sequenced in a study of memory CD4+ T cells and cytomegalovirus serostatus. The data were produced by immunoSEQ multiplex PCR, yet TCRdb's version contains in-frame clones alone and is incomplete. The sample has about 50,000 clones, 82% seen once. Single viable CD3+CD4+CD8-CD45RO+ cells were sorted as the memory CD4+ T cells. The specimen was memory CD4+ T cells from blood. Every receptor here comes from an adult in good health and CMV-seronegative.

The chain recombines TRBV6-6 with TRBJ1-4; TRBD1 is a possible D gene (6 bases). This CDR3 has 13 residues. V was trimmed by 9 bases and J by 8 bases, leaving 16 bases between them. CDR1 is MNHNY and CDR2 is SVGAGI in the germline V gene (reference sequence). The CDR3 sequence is CARGGGRGEKLFF. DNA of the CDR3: TGTGCCAGAGGAGGGGGTCGAGGGGAAAAACTGTTTTTT.

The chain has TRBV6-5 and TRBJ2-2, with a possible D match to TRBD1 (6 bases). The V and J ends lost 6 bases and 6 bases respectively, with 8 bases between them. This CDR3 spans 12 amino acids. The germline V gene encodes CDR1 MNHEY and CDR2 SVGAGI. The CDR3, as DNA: TGTGCCAGCAGGGGGGCTGCCGGGGAGCTGTTTTTT. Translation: CASRGAAGELFF.

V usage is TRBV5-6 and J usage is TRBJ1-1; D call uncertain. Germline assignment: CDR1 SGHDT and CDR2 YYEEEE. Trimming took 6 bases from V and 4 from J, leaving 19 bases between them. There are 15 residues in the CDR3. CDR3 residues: CASTPSYFLSTEAFF. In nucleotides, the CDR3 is TGTGCCAGCACCCCCTCGTACTTTCTGAGCACTGAAGCTTTCTTT.

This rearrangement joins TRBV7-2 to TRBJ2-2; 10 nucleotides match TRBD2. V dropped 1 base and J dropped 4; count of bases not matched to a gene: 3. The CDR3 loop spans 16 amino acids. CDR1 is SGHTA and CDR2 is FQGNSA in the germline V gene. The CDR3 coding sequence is TGTGCCAGCAGCTTAGGACTAGCGGGTATCACCGGGGAGCTGTTTTTT. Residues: CASSLGLAGITGELFF. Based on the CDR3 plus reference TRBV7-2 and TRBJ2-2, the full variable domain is GAGVSQSPSNKVTEKGKDVELRCDPISGHTALYWYRQSLGQGLEFLIYFQGNSAPDKSGLPSDRFSAERTGGSVSTLTIQRTQQEDSAVYLCASSLGLAGITGELFFGEGSRLTVL.